A selection of T cell receptor beta chains follows, all from one sample in a study of CD8 T cells in ankylosing spondylitis. TCRdb re-derived calls from the 5' RACE reads in MiXCR, one entry per CDR3 protein. The sample carries roughly 350,000 distinct CDR3 sequences, 6.5% to 10% recorded once. The specimen sequenced was blood, either unsorted or a sorted T cell fraction (not recorded which). The receptors here all came from a male donor with ankylosing spondylitis. Both conserved end residues are part of each CDR3. A D gene is named only where the DNA matches it firmly. Clone sizes are given selectively: once, few, many, or a class where the clone is expanded.

v_gene,j_gene,len,d_gene,abundance,CDR3aa,CDR3nt
TRBV5-5,TRBJ2-3,16,TRBD2,few,CASSLAPGGSSDTQYF,TGTGCCAGCAGCTTGGCCCCGGGCGGGAGCTCAGATACGCAGTATTTT
TRBV29-1,TRBJ1-2,16,TRBD1,many,CSVESGTGGSNYGYTF,TGCAGCGTTGAAAGTGGGACAGGGGGTTCTAACTATGGCTACACCTTC
TRBV7-2,TRBJ2-1,13,-,few,CASSLDLLGEQFF,TGTGCCAGCAGCTTGGATCTCCTCGGGGAGCAGTTCTTC
TRBV2,TRBJ2-5,13,TRBD1,few,CASTRDRGETQYF,TGTGCCAGCACCCGGGACAGGGGAGAGACCCAGTACTTC
TRBV5-5,TRBJ2-2,16,-,few,CASSLWGGQGTGELFF,TGTGCCAGCAGCTTGTGGGGGGGGCAAGGCACCGGGGAGCTGTTTTTT
TRBV4-2,TRBJ2-3,18,TRBD2,many,CASSQDWAASGMTDTQYF,TGTGCCAGCAGCCAAGATTGGGCGGCTAGCGGTATGACAGATACGCAGTATTTT
TRBV29-1,TRBJ2-2,15,TRBD1,few,CSVGQGLEGTGELFF,TGCAGCGTGGGACAGGGTCTTGAGGGCACCGGGGAGCTGTTTTTT
TRBV5-1,TRBJ2-3,16,TRBD1,few,CASSLWDSGSTDTQYF,TGCGCCAGCAGCCTATGGGACAGTGGGAGCACAGATACGCAGTATTTT
TRBV27,TRBJ1-6,15,TRBD1,-,CASSEDRGYNSPLHF,TGTGCCAGCAGCGAAGACAGGGGCTATAATTCACCCCTCCACTTT
TRBV5-5,TRBJ2-1,13,-,-,CASSLFARNEQFF,TGTGCCAGCAGCTTGTTCGCCAGGAATGAGCAGTTCTTC
TRBV5-1,TRBJ1-1,16,-,few,CASSLEVSRGDTEAFF,TGCGCCAGCAGCTTGGAAGTCAGTAGGGGAGACACTGAAGCTTTCTTT
TRBV20-1,TRBJ1-1,14,-,few,CSAAQGRSSDRAFF,TGCAGTGCAGCCCAGGGCAGGAGTTCGGATAGAGCTTTCTTT
TRBV6-1,TRBJ1-5,18,-,many,CASSRWDRSMGGNQPQHF,TGTGCCAGCAGCCGCTGGGACCGGTCGATGGGGGGCAATCAGCCCCAGCATTTT
TRBV5-6,TRBJ2-1,14,TRBD1,-,CASSTLDRYNEQFF,TGTGCCAGCAGCACGTTGGACAGGTACAATGAGCAGTTCTTC
TRBV11-3,TRBJ2-1,15,-,-,CASSFVSDLGNEQFF,TGTGCCAGCAGCTTTGTTTCGGACCTCGGCAATGAGCAGTTCTTC
TRBV9,TRBJ2-1,18,TRBD2,few,CASSVSSGNFPSYNEQFF,TGTGCCAGCAGCGTAAGTAGCGGGAATTTTCCCTCCTACAATGAGCAGTTCTTC
TRBV10-3,TRBJ2-1,12,-,many,CAISDVAEQQFF,TGTGCCATCAGTGATGTAGCGGAGCAACAGTTCTTC
TRBV20-1,TRBJ2-5,19,TRBD2,-,CCASPEFTSGFPYQETQYF,TGCTGTGCTAGCCCGGAGTTTACTAGCGGGTTCCCGTACCAAGAGACCCAGTACTTC
TRBV7-2,TRBJ2-7,13,TRBD2,few,CASRREGPSEQYF,TGTGCCAGTAGACGGGAGGGCCCCAGCGAGCAGTACTTC
TRBV6-1,TRBJ2-7,14,-,-,CASSESWRTYEQYF,TGTGCCAGCAGTGAATCGTGGAGAACCTACGAGCAGTACTTC
TRBV6-5,TRBJ2-1,15,-,many,CASSYSTSGHNEQFF,TGTGCCAGCAGTTACTCTACCAGCGGGCACAATGAGCAGTTCTTC
TRBV7-2,TRBJ1-5,15,-,-,CASSLVYIGGQPQHF,TGTGCCAGCAGCTTAGTCTATATCGGGGGACAGCCCCAGCATTTT
TRBV29-1,TRBJ2-1,16,TRBD2,many,CSVGAPGSGSFDEQFF,TGCAGCGTTGGAGCCCCAGGTAGCGGGAGTTTTGATGAGCAGTTCTTC
TRBV19,TRBJ2-1,15,-,-,CASSMIPITYNEQFF,TGTGCCAGTAGTATGATCCCTATCACCTACAATGAGCAGTTCTTC
TRBV20-1,TRBJ2-7,16,TRBD2,-,CSARRDTSASSYEQYF,TGCAGTGCTAGACGAGACACTAGCGCCAGCTCCTACGAGCAGTACTTC
TRBV5-6,TRBJ2-1,15,TRBD2,many,CASSPTSGRVNEQFF,TGTGCCAGCAGTCCGACTAGCGGGAGAGTCAATGAGCAGTTCTTC
TRBV10-1,TRBJ2-7,17,-,few,CASSESNIGAQDGVQYF,TGCGCCAGCAGTGAGTCGAACATCGGGGCCCAGGATGGAGTGCAGTACTTC
TRBV29-1,TRBJ2-3,14,TRBD2,many,CSVVGSGGTDTQYF,TGCAGCGTTGTCGGGTCGGGGGGTACAGATACGCAGTATTTT
TRBV12-3/TRBV12-4,TRBJ2-1,16,TRBD2,many,CASSEKLAGRANEQFF,TGTGCCAGCAGTGAAAAACTAGCGGGGCGGGCCAATGAGCAGTTCTTC
TRBV9,TRBJ1-2,15,TRBD1,-,CASSAGGSVNYGYTF,TGTGCCAGCAGCGCAGGGGGTTCTGTTAACTATGGCTACACCTTC
TRBV11-2,TRBJ2-5,18,-,-,CASSLVSGGRYYQETQYF,TGTGCCAGCAGCTTAGTTTCCGGGGGCCGATATTACCAAGAGACCCAGTACTTC
TRBV27,TRBJ2-7,12,TRBD1,few,CAARTGTYEQYF,TGTGCCGCTCGGACAGGGACCTACGAGCAGTACTTC